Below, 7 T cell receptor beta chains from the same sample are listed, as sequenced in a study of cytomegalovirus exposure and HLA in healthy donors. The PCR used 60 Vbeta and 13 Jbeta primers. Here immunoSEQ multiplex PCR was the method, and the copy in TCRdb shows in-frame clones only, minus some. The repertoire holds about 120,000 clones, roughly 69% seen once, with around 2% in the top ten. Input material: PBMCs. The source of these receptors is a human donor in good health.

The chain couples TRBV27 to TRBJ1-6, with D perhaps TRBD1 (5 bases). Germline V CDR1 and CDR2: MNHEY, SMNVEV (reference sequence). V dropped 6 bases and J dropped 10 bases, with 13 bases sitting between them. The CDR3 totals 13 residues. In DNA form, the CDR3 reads TGTGCCAGCAGCTCCCTTAGACAGTCACCCCTCCACTTT. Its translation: CASSSLRQSPLHF.

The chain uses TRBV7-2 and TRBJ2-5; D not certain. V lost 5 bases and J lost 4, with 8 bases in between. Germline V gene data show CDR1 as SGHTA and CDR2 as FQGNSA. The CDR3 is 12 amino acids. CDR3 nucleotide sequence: TGTGCCAGCAGCCAAACTTTAGAGACCCAGTACTTC. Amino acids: CASSQTLETQYF.

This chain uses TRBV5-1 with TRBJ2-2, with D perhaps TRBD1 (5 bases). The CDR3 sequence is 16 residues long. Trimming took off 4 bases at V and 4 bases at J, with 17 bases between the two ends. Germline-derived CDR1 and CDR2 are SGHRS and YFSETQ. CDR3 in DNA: TGCGCCAGCAGCACGCTAACCTCAGGGTCCACCGGGGAGCTGTTTTTT. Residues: CASSTLTSGSTGELFF.

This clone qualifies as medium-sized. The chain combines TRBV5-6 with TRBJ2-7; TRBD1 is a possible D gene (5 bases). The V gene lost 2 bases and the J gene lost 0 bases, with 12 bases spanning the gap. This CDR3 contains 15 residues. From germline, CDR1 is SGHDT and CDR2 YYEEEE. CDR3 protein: CASSFPGPLSYEQYF. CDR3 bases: TGTGCCAGCAGCTTTCCAGGGCCGCTCTCCTACGAGCAGTACTTC.

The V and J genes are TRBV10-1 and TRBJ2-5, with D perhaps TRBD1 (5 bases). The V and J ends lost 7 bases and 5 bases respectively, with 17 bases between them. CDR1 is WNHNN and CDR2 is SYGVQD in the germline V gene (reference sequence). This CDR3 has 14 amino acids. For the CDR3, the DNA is TGCGCCAGCACCACCGTAGGATACAGGGAGACCCAGTACTTC. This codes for CASTTVGYRETQYF.

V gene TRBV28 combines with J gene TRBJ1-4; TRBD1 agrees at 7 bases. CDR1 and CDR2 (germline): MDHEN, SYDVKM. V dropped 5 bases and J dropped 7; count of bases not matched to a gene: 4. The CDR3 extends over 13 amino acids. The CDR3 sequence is CASSDRVREKLFF. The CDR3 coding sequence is TGTGCCAGCAGTGACAGGGTCCGTGAAAAACTGTTTTTT. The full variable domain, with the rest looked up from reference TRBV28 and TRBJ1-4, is DVKVTQSSRYLVKRTGEKVFLECVQDMDHENMFWYRQDPGLGLRLIYFSYDVKMKEKGDIPEGYSVSREKKERFSLILESASTNQTSMYLCASSDRVREKLFFGSGTQLSVL.

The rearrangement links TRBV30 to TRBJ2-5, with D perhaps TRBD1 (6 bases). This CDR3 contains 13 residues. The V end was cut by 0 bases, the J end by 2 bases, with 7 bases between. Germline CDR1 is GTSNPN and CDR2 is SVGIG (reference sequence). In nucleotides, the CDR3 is TGTGCCTGGAGTGTCGGACAGCAAGAGACCCAGTACTTC. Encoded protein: CAWSVGQQETQYF.